A single TCR beta chain is shown here with its context. Its antigen is not identified. Donors counted as nominally healthy when sampled, yet unrecorded immune exposures were likely. These data are taken from a study of cytomegalovirus exposure and HLA in healthy donors. Findings and limits, study-wide: With high specificity and sensitivity, the classifier reportedly diagnosed cytomegalovirus status. In an earlier analysis, productive rearrangement rates for most beta V segments clustered near 87% or 30%.

Primers included in the PCR were 60 Vbeta and 13 Jbeta primers. Assay used: immunoSEQ multiplex PCR; TCRdb lists only in-frame clones, some missing. The sample yields over 80,000 clones, 65% to 80% seen once. The germline V gene has CDR1 SGHTA and CDR2 FQGNSA. After removal of 5 bases from V and 11 bases from J, the junction contained 20 bases not matched to a gene. This CDR3 comprises 16 residues. This TCR came from a woman aged 18-35 years in good health and CMV-seropositive. Material: PBMCs. The V gene is TRBV7-2, the J gene TRBJ2-5; 7 nucleotides match TRBD2. CDR3 region: CASSLRDGSGIREQYF. CDR3 DNA: TGTGCCAGCAGCCTAAGGGACGGGAGCGGGATTAGAGAGCAGTACTTC.